Below, 30 T cell receptor beta chains from the same sample are listed, as sequenced in a study of Graves' ophthalmopathy and Graves' hyperthyroidism. Investigators amplified TCR beta CDR3 regions from RNA transcripts. Second-round multiplex PCR came after first-round RT-PCR with HTBI primers. One entry per CDR3 protein, called by TCRdb with MiXCR from the multiplex PCR reads. There are under 400,000 distinct CDR3 sequences in the sample; about 17% occur only once, and about 12% lies in the top ten. Sequencing was done on a sample of peripheral blood. The receptors shown here come from an adult man with Graves' ophthalmopathy.

The chain links TRBV5-1 to TRBJ1-1, with 7 bases fitting TRBD1. Germline lookup yields CDR1 SGHRS and CDR2 YFSETQ. This CDR3 has 14 amino acids. The V and J ends lost 4 bases and 3 bases, in that order; junction bases with no gene match: 6. The CDR3 bases are TGCGCCAGCAGCCCTAACCAGGGGGACACTGAAGCTTTCTTT. Its translation is CASSPNQGDTEAFF.

This clonotype was detected many times. This chain uses TRBV20-1 with TRBJ2-3, with D tentatively TRBD1 (5 bases). Germline CDR1 reads DFQATT; CDR2 reads SNEGSKA (reference sequence). V shed 5 bases and J shed 0 bases, with 9 bases lying between them. This CDR3 is built from 13 residues. CDR3 region: CSAPDRSTDTQYF. DNA of the CDR3: TGCAGTGCTCCCGACAGAAGCACAGATACGCAGTATTTT.

The chain joins TRBV5-1 to TRBJ2-7; a weak D match, TRBD1 (6 bases). The CDR3 contains 15 residues. The V gene lost 1 base and the J gene lost 0 bases, with 11 bases spanning the gap. Germline V lookup: CDR1 SGHRS, CDR2 YFSETQ. Here the CDR3 reads CASSLSLDSSYEQYF. Here the CDR3 DNA reads TGCGCCAGCAGCTTGTCCTTGGACAGCTCCTACGAGCAGTACTTC.

This clonotype appeared many times. The chain links TRBV7-2 to TRBJ1-2; D is unresolved. The CDR3 covers 15 residues. The germline gives CDR1 SGHTA, CDR2 FQGNSA. Trimming pared 0 bases from V and 1 base from J, leaving 9 bases between. This CDR3 is CASSLATRYNYGYTF. CDR3 bases: TGTGCCAGCAGCTTAGCCACCAGATATAACTATGGCTACACCTTC.

This clonotype was seen many times. This chain connects TRBV20-1 to TRBJ1-5, with TRBD1 matching over 8 bases. CDR1 and CDR2 (germline): DFQATT, SNEGSKA (reference sequence). The CDR3 consists of 16 residues. Trimming cost V 1 base and J 5 bases; bases outside gene matches: 10. In DNA, the CDR3 is TGCAGTGCTAGAGTCGAGCCGGGGACAGGCGATCAGCCCCAGCATTTT. It yields the protein CSARVEPGTGDQPQHF.

The V and J genes are TRBV10-1 and TRBJ1-2; TRBD1 is a possible D gene (5 bases). This CDR3 is 13 amino acids long. The V and J ends lost 3 bases and 13 bases respectively, with 18 bases between them. From germline, CDR1 is WNHNN and CDR2 SYGVQD (reference sequence). This CDR3 is CASSEAQVPRGTF. The CDR3 DNA is TGCGCCAGCAGTGAAGCACAGGTTCCTCGGGGCACCTTC.

The gene calls are TRBV28 and TRBJ2-7; D is possibly TRBD1 (5 bases). V was clipped by 9 bases and J by 3 bases, with 12 bases between them. The length of the CDR3 is 12 residues. Looked up from germline, CDR1 is MDHEN and CDR2 is SYDVKM. The CDR3 here is CASRTRRYEQYF. The CDR3 DNA follows: TGTGCCAGTAGGACACGCCGCTACGAGCAGTACTTC.

The sample holds many counts of this clonotype. The rearrangement uses TRBV2 and TRBJ2-5; the D gene is possibly TRBD1 (5 bases). The CDR3 is 14 amino acids. The V gene lost 1 base and the J gene lost 5 bases, with 11 bases spanning the gap. Germline V gives CDR1 SNHLY, CDR2 FYNNEI. CDR3: CASSEEGAGETQYF. In nucleotides, the CDR3 is TGTGCCAGCAGTGAAGAAGGGGCTGGGGAGACCCAGTACTTC.

This clonotype was seen repeatedly, ten times or more. The chain is built from TRBV2 and TRBJ1-2, with D unresolved. The CDR3 has 11 amino acids. Germline lookup yields CDR1 SNHLY and CDR2 FYNNEI. The V and J ends lost 6 bases and 4 bases respectively, with 6 bases between them. The CDR3, as DNA: TGTGCCAGCAGCCAGCTCTATGGCTACACCTTC. Residues: CASSQLYGYTF.

In its sample, this clonotype was seen many times. The J gene is TRBJ2-7, the V gene TRBV29-1; TRBD1 matches 7 bases. The CDR3 is made up of 14 amino acids. Trimming took 4 bases from V and 2 from J; bases not matched to a gene: 8. Germline CDR1 SQVTM, CDR2 ANQGSEA. CDR3 protein: CSVGLTGNPYEQYF. The CDR3 DNA sequence: TGCAGCGTTGGTTTGACAGGGAACCCCTACGAGCAGTACTTC.

This clonotype has at least ten counts. This chain uses TRBV19 with TRBJ2-7, with 9 nucleotides matching TRBD1. V was clipped by 5 bases and J by 5 bases; unmatched bases: 10. This CDR3 is 15 amino acids long. Germline lookup yields CDR1 LNHDA and CDR2 SQIVND (reference sequence). Written as DNA, the CDR3 is TGTGCCAGTAGTCCCGGGACAGGGCCTACCCACGAGCAGTACTTC. It codes for CASSPGTGPTHEQYF.

Many counts were recorded for this clonotype. This chain uses TRBV4-1 with TRBJ2-6; 15 nucleotides match TRBD2. Germline CDR1 is MGHRA and CDR2 is YSYEKL. This CDR3 has 20 amino acids. V dropped 3 bases and J dropped 5; count of bases not matched to a gene: 11. The CDR3 here is CASSHIGLAGGPVRANVLTF. The CDR3 DNA sequence: TGCGCCAGCAGCCACATCGGACTAGCGGGGGGGCCGGTTAGGGCCAACGTCCTGACTTTC.

The V gene is TRBV7-9, the J gene TRBJ2-7; D uncertain. The CDR3 has 13 amino acids. V lost 5 bases and J lost 3, with 11 bases in between. The V gene's germline CDR1 is SEHNR and CDR2 FQNEAQ (reference sequence). The DNA for the CDR3 is TGTGCCAGCAGCCCAAAAGAGCTCTACGAGCAGTACTTC. It codes for CASSPKELYEQYF.

This clonotype occurred many times. This rearrangement joins TRBV18 to TRBJ1-1; no clear D gene. V lost 5 bases and J lost 3, with 10 bases in between. The CDR3 is 13 residues long. The V gene's germline CDR1 is KGHSH and CDR2 LQKENI. This CDR3 reads CASSSASYTEAFF. The CDR3 DNA reads as TGTGCCAGCTCATCGGCGAGCTACACTGAAGCTTTCTTT.

This clonotype was seen a few times. This chain connects TRBV3-1 to TRBJ1-5; TRBD1 matches 7 bases. Germline CDR1 LGHDT, CDR2 YNNKEL (reference sequence). CDR3 length: 15 residues. Trimming cost V 11 bases and J 0 bases; bases outside gene matches: 10. The CDR3 loop is CASDRVDYSNQPQHF. In DNA form, the CDR3 reads TGTGCCTCTGACAGGGTAGATTATAGCAATCAGCCCCAGCATTTT. Full variable domain (missing parts from reference TRBV3-1 and TRBJ1-5): DTAVSQTPKYLVTQMGNDKSIKCEQNLGHDTMYWYKQDSKKFLKIMFSYNNKELIINETVPNRFSPKSPDKAHLNLHINSLELGDSAVYFCASDRVDYSNQPQHFGDGTRLSIL.

This clonotype appeared many times. V gene TRBV27 combines with J gene TRBJ1-5, with D possibly matching TRBD1 (5 bases). Germline V gene sequence: CDR1 MNHEY, CDR2 SMNVEV (reference sequence). V dropped 2 bases and J dropped 0 bases, with 11 bases sitting between them. CDR3 length: 16 residues. CDR3 protein: CASSLRGGFSNQPQHF. In DNA form, the CDR3 reads TGTGCCAGCAGTTTAAGGGGCGGGTTTAGCAATCAGCCCCAGCATTTT.

In its sample, this clonotype was seen once. The chain uses TRBV6-5 and TRBJ1-2, with 7 bases that match TRBD1. The CDR3 runs 14 residues. Germline CDR1 MNHEY, CDR2 SVGAGI. Trimming at V came to 2 bases and at J to 5 bases, leaving 5 bases not matched to a gene. The CDR3 bases are TGTGCCAGCAGTTACGGTGGACAGGCATATGGCTACACCTTC. The encoded protein is CASSYGGQAYGYTF.

This clonotype was found many times. The chain combines TRBV20-1 with TRBJ2-5; possible D gene TRBD1, 5 bases. CDR1 and CDR2 from the germline V gene are DFQATT and SNEGSKA (reference sequence). CDR3 length equals 15 residues. The V gene lost 0 bases and the J gene lost 0 bases, with 11 bases spanning the gap. The CDR3 reads CSARDGRRDQETQYF. CDR3 coding DNA: TGCAGTGCTAGAGATGGACGCAGGGACCAAGAGACCCAGTACTTC.

The genes are TRBV4-1 and TRBJ2-5; TRBD1 is a possible D gene (5 bases). CDR1 and CDR2 from the germline V gene are MGHRA and YSYEKL. The V end was cut by 6 bases, the J end by 2 bases, with 13 bases between. The CDR3 loop spans 14 amino acids. The CDR3 spells CASSQGNRQETQYF. CDR3 nucleotides: TGCGCCAGCAGTCAGGGTAACAGGCAAGAGACCCAGTACTTC.

In this sample, this clonotype turned up many times. The chain carries TRBV19 and TRBJ1-5; 8 nucleotides line up with TRBD1. Germline V gene sequence: CDR1 LNHDA, CDR2 SQIVND (reference sequence). CDR3 length: 16 residues. V lost 5 bases, J lost 0 bases, and 6 bases stayed unmatched. The DNA of the CDR3 is TGTGCCAGTAGTCAGGACAGGGCATATAGCAATCAGCCCCAGCATTTT. Protein: CASSQDRAYSNQPQHF.

This clonotype was seen ten or more times. The chain has TRBV27 and TRBJ2-5, with 7 bases lining up with TRBD1. Germline V gene lookup returns CDR1 MNHEY and CDR2 SMNVEV (reference sequence). V was clipped by 6 bases and J by 5 bases; unmatched bases: 15. The CDR3 consists of 16 residues. CDR3 coding DNA: TGTGCCAGCAGCCCCACTCGACAGGGCAATGGGGAGACCCAGTACTTC. It translates to CASSPTRQGNGETQYF.

The table lists this clonotype with many counts. J is TRBJ1-1 and V is TRBV4-3; a weak D match, TRBD1 (5 bases). The V gene lost 3 bases and the J gene lost 5 bases, with 10 bases spanning the gap. The CDR3 is 13 amino acids. CDR1 is LGHNA and CDR2 is YSLEER in the germline V gene. As DNA, the CDR3 is TGCGCCAGCAGCCAGGGGCGACGTACTGAAGCTTTCTTT. Translation: CASSQGRRTEAFF.

This clonotype was counted ten times or more. The genes are TRBV15 and TRBJ2-7; either TRBD1 or TRBD2 may supply D (6 bases each). The CDR3 length is 15 residues. CDR1 and CDR2 from the germline V gene are LNHNV and YYDKDF (reference sequence). V lost 8 bases, J lost 5 bases, and 22 bases lay in between. The CDR3, as DNA: TGTGCCACCCTAGAGTGGGGGGCTAGTATCCACGAGCAGTACTTC. Translated, it gives CATLEWGASIHEQYF.

This clonotype has a count of ten or more. The V gene is TRBV12-3 or TRBV12-4, the J gene TRBJ2-7; D perhaps matches TRBD1 (6 bases). The CDR3 sequence is 14 residues long. V gave up 4 bases and J gave up 4 bases, with 14 bases separating them. This CDR3 is CASSSGTTLYEQYF. For the CDR3, the DNA is TGTGCCAGCAGTTCCGGGACAACCTTATACGAGCAGTACTTC.

This clonotype was observed many times. The chain couples TRBV29-1 to TRBJ2-3; D remains ambiguous. The CDR3 spans 14 residues. Trimming removed 4 bases at V and 2 bases at J, with 13 bases between. Per germline, CDR1 SQVTM and CDR2 ANQGSEA. In nucleotides, the CDR3 is TGCAGCGTTGCGCACCTAGGAAACACAGATACGCAGTATTTT. Residues: CSVAHLGNTDTQYF.

This clonotype has at least ten counts. The chain couples TRBV7-9 to TRBJ2-7; tentatively, D is TRBD1 or TRBD2 (6 bases each). Germline V gene data show CDR1 as SEHNR and CDR2 as FQNEAQ (reference sequence). The V gene lost 1 base and the J gene lost 5 bases, with 15 bases spanning the gap. The CDR3 has 15 residues. CDR3 loop: CASSLGIGGPDEQYF. The CDR3 DNA follows: TGTGCCAGCAGCTTAGGGATAGGGGGGCCCGACGAGCAGTACTTC.

This clonotype occurred many times. The chain links TRBV2 to TRBJ1-3, with TRBD1 matching 7 bases. With V trimmed by 5 bases and J by 4 bases, 8 bases remained unmatched. Germline V CDR1 and CDR2: SNHLY, FYNNEI. This CDR3 spans 15 amino acids. CDR3: CASSPPTGVGNTIYF. CDR3 nucleotides: TGTGCCAGCAGTCCACCTACAGGGGTAGGAAACACCATATATTTT.

The chain employs TRBV28 and TRBJ1-1; perhaps TRBD1 as D (6 bases). The V end was cut by 7 bases, the J end by 4 bases, with 16 bases between. The CDR3 sequence is 14 residues long. The germline CDR1 and CDR2 sequences are MDHEN and SYDVKM. The CDR3 nucleotides read TGTGCCAGCATCCGGGGGGGCCGAGGCACTGAAGCTTTCTTT. It specifies CASIRGGRGTEAFF.

There are many counts of this clonotype. DNA of the CDR3: TGTGCCAGCAGCTTACGGGGGCCCCTTGGAAACACCATATATTTT. Translated: CASSLRGPLGNTIYF. J is TRBJ1-3 and V is TRBV7-2; possible D gene TRBD1, 6 bases. Trimming removed 2 bases at V and 3 bases at J, with 11 bases between. The CDR3 covers 15 residues. Germline CDR1 and CDR2: SGHTA and FQGNSA.

CDR3 residues: CASSLFNEQFF. Written as DNA, the CDR3 is TGTGCCAGCAGCTTGTTCAATGAGCAGTTCTTC. V is TRBV11-2 and J is TRBJ2-1; D is undetermined. The CDR3 totals 11 residues. CDR1 SGHAT and CDR2 FQNNGV come from the germline V gene. Trimming removed 3 bases at V and 6 bases at J, with 3 bases between.